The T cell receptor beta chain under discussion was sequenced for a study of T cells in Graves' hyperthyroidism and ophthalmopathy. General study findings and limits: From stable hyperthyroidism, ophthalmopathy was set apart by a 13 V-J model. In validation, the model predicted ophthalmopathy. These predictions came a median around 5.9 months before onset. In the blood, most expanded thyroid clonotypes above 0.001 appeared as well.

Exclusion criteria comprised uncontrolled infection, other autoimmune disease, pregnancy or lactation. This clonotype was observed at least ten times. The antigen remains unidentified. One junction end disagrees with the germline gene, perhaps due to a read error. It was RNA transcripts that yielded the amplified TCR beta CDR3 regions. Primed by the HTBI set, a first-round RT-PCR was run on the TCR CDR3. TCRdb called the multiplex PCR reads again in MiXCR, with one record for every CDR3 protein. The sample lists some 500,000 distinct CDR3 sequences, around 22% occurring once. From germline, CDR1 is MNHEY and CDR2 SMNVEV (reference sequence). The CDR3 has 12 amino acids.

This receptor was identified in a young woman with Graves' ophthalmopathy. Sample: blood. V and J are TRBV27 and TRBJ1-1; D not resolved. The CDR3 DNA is TGTGCCAGCAGTTCTCTCCCCCCTGAGGCTTTCTTT. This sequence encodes CASSSLPPEAFF.